The entry that follows covers one TCR beta chain sequence. Its antigen is not known. The CDR3 spans 16 residues. Trimming pared 7 bases from V and 5 bases from J, leaving 23 bases between. The germline CDR1 and CDR2 sequences are SGHTA and FQGNSA. The entry originates in a study of cytomegalovirus exposure and HLA in healthy donors. Findings and caveats of the study: The dataset shows that most TCR sequences were rare, while some public TCRs occurred in many donors. There were a few CMV-associated chains whose specificity for CMV antigens was confirmed in vitro. The tendency of first-cohort TCR clusters to co-occur in the 120 or so validation repertoires emerged from a later analysis.

Some clones are missing from TCRdb's copy, which holds only in-frame ones; the method was immunoSEQ multiplex PCR. The data contain tens of thousands of clones, more than 95% of them singletons. The donors were in the roughly 130-subject validation cohort, distinct from the approximately 700-subject first cohort. Material: PBMCs. V and J are TRBV7-2 and TRBJ1-2; D gene unclear. This TCR derives from a man younger than 30 in good health and CMV-seronegative. The CDR3 nucleotides read TGTGCCAGCACCCTTAGTAGTTGGGCAGGCGAGTATGGCTACACCTTC. Amino acids: CASTLSSWAGEYGYTF.